Presented here are 2 T cell receptor beta chains from one specimen sequenced in a study of CD8 T cells in Susac syndrome. RNA in amounts of roughly 0.5 to 1 ug was reverse transcribed with random hexamers. TCRdb independently ran MiXCR on the immunoSEQ multiplex PCR reads; one entry per CDR3 protein. The repertoire holds around 180,000 distinct CDR3 sequences, with about 93% as singletons. The specimen sequenced was CD4+ T cells from PBMCs. These receptors were obtained from a human donor with multiple sclerosis.

The gene calls are TRBV10-2 and TRBJ1-1, with 9 bases fitting TRBD1. The CDR3 length is 15 residues. Trimming at V came to 8 bases and at J to 2 bases, leaving 9 bases not matched to a gene. CDR1 and CDR2 from the germline V gene are WSHSY and SAAADI. As DNA, the CDR3 is TGCGCCAGCGCGGGACAGGGAGTGGCAAACACTGAAGCTTTCTTT. It codes for CASAGQGVANTEAFF.

The CDR3 loop is CAWSVDRGNYGYTF. DNA for the CDR3: TGTGCCTGGAGTGTGGACAGGGGCAACTATGGCTACACCTTC. This rearrangement joins TRBV30 to TRBJ1-2; 9 nucleotides match TRBD1. The CDR3 runs to 14 residues. The germline CDR1 and CDR2 sequences are GTSNPN and SVGIG (reference sequence). V shed 0 bases, J shed 2 bases, and the junction held 1 base outside the gene matches.